This TCR beta chain stems from a study of CD8+CD57+ T cells in acquired aplastic anemia. The sequenced patients had an expansion of CD8+CD57+ cells seen by flow cytometry. This clonotype was seen repeatedly, ten times or more. For CDR3 and TCR beta VDJ profiling, genomic DNA was the template used. Each CDR3 protein gets one entry after TCRdb re-called the reads with MiXCR. The data contain 150,000 to 200,000 distinct CDR3 sequences, more than 40% of them singletons. The CDR3 covers 11 residues. Trimming pared 3 bases from V and 8 bases from J, leaving 9 bases between. From germline, CDR1 is SGHNT and CDR2 YYREEE (reference sequence).

The TCR comes from a human donor with aplastic anemia. Sequenced material: sorted CD4+, CD8+, or CD8+CD57+ T cells (not recorded which) from PBMCs. The chain combines TRBV5-4 with TRBJ2-7; D not resolved. The CDR3 DNA is TGTGCCAGCAGCTCCGGGCTCCAGCAGTACTTC. Translating gives CASSSGLQQYF. Full variable domain (outside the CDR3, taken from reference TRBV5-4 and TRBJ2-7): ETGVTQSPTHLIKTRGQQVTLRCSSQSGHNTVSWYQQALGQGPQFIFQYYREEENGRGNFPPRFSGLQFPNYSSELNVNALELDDSALYLCASSSGLQQYFGPGTRLTVT.